The entry that follows covers one TCR beta chain sequence. Its antigen is not known. The V gene's germline CDR1 is ENHRY and CDR2 SYGVKD. CDR3 size: 11 residues. TCRdb re-called the 5' RACE reads; one entry per CDR3 protein, DNA not given. This sample's table has 150,000 to 160,000 distinct CDR3 sequences. The sample comes from a study of T cells expressing NK-cell markers. Whole-study context: HCMV seropositivity marked seven of the eight sequenced donors; one was seronegative. General observations from the study: Whether expanded NKG2C-expressing T cell clones recognize HCMV is unknown. These clonotypes also led the CD3+CD56-NKG2C+ fraction in a handful of donors. The contribution of dominant NKG2C+ clonotypes to CD8+ T cells in roughly 6 donors was 1.0-7.0%.

This clonotype was obtained from a woman aged 50 to 60 in good health. The sample consisted of blood T cells: a sorted CD56 or NKG2C T cell subset, CD4+ or CD8+ T cells, or bulk PBMC T cells (not recorded which). The chain carries TRBV10-3 and TRBJ2-1; TCRdb gives TRBD2 as the D gene, but with no DNA this cannot be confirmed. The CDR3 loop is CAISGGGEQFF.